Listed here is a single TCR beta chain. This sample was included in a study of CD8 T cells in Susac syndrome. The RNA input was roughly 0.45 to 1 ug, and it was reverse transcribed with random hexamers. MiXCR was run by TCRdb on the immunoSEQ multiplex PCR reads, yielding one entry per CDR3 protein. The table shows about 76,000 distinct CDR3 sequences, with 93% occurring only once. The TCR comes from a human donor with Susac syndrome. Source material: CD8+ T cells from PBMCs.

The chain's CDR3 is CSTNTRGAGYGYTF. CDR3 coding DNA: TGCAGTACAAATACCAGGGGGGCCGGCTATGGCTACACCTTC. The genes are TRBV20-1 and TRBJ1-2; 7 bases agree with TRBD1. This CDR3 is built from 14 residues. Trimming removed 8 bases from V and 4 bases from J; junction bases left unmatched: 13. CDR1 and CDR2 (germline): DFQATT, SNEGSKA (reference sequence).